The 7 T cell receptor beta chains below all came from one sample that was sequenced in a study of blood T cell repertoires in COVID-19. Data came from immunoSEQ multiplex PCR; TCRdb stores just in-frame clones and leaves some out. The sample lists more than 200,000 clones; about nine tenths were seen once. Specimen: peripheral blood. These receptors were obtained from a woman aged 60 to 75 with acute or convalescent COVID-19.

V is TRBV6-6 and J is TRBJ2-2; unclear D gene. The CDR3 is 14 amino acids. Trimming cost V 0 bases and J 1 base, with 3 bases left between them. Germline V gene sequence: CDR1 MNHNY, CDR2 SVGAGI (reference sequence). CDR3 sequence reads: CASSYSQNTGELFF. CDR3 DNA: TGTGCCAGCAGTTACTCCCAGAACACCGGGGAGCTGTTTTTT.

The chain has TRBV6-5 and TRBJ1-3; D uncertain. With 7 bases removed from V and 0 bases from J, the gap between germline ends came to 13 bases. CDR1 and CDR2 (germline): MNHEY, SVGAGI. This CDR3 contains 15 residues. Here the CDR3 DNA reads TGTGCCAGCACTTCCGCGGGAGGCTCTGGAAACACCATATATTTT. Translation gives CASTSAGGSGNTIYF.

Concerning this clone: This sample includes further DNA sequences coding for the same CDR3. In nucleotides, the CDR3 is TGTGCCAGCAGGGGGCTGTCAGATACGCAGTATTTT. Its protein product is CASRGLSDTQYF. V and J are TRBV6-5 and TRBJ2-3; D possibly corresponds to TRBD1 (5 bases). The CDR3 is 12 residues long. The ends were cut back, 6 bases at V and 4 bases at J, with 8 bases in the middle. In germline, CDR1 is MNHEY, CDR2 SVGAGI.

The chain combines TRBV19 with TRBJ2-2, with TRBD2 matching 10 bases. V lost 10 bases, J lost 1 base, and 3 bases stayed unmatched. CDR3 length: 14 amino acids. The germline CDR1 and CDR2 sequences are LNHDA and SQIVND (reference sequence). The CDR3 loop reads CATRTSGNTGELFF. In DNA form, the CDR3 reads TGTGCCACTCGGACTAGCGGGAACACCGGGGAGCTGTTTTTT.

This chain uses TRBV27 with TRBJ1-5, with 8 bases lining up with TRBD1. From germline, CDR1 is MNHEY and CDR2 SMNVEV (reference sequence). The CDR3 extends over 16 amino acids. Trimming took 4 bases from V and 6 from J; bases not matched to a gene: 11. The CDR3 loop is CASSSLTGAVGQPQHF. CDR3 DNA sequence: TGTGCCAGCAGTTCCCTGACAGGGGCGGTTGGTCAGCCCCAGCATTTT.

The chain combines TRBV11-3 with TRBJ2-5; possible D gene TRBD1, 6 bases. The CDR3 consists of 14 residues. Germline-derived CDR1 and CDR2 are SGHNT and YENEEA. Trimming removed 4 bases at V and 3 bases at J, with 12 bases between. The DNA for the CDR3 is TGTGCCAGCAGCTCCAGGGGAAGGGAAGAGACCCAGTACTTC. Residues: CASSSRGREETQYF. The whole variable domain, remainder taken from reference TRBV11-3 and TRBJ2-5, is EAGVVQSPRYKIIEKKQPVAFWCNPISGHNTLYWYLQNLGQGPELLIRYENEEAVDDSQLPKDRFSAERLKGVDSTLKIQPAELGDSAVYLCASSSRGREETQYFGPGTRLLVL.

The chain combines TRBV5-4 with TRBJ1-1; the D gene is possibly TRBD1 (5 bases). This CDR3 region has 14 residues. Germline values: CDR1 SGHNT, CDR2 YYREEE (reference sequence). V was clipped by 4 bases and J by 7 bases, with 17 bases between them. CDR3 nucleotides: TGTGCCAGCAGCCCAGGGCTTGGATGGGGTGAAGCTTTCTTT. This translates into CASSPGLGWGEAFF.